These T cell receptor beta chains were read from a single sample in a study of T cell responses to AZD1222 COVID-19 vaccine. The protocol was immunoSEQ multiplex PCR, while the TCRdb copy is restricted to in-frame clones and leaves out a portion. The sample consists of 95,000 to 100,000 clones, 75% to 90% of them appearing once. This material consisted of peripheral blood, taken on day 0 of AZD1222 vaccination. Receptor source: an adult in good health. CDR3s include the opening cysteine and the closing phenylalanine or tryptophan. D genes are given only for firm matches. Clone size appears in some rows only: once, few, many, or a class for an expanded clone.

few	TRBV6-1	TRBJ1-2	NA	TGTGCCAGCAGTGATGTACCTTCTAACTATGGCTACACCTTC	CASSDVPSNYGYTF
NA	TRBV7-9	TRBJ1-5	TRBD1	TGTGCCAGCAGCCCCGGACAGGCCCGCTCAACTAGCAATCAGCCCCAGCATTTT	CASSPGQARSTSNQPQHF
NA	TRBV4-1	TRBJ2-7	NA	TGCGCCAGCAGCCTCCACAAGGCAGGGGAGCAGTACTTC	CASSLHKAGEQYF
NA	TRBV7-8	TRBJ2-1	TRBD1	TGTGCCAGCAACGCCCGAGACAGGGGGCGAGGTGAGCAGTTCTTC	CASNARDRGRGEQFF
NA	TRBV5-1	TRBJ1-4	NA	TGCGCCAGCAGCTTACCAGGGGCAACTAATGAAAAACTGTTTTTT	CASSLPGATNEKLFF
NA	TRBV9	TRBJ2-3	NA	TGTGCCAGCAGCGTAGCCAATGGGAGGAGTGGCACAGATACGCAGTATTTT	CASSVANGRSGTDTQYF
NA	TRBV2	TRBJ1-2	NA	TGTGCCAGCAGTGAATATCGACAGGTCGGGAGTGGCTACACCTTC	CASSEYRQVGSGYTF
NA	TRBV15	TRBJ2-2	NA	TGTGCCACCAGCAGGGTCTCAAGCGGGAACACCGGGGAGCTGTTTTTT	CATSRVSSGNTGELFF
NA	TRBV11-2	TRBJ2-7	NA	TGTGCCAGCAGCTTAGGATTGGGATACGAGCAGTACTTC	CASSLGLGYEQYF
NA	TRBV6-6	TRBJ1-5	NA	TGTGCCAGCAGTTTGTGGAGCAATCAGCCCCAGCATTTT	CASSLWSNQPQHF
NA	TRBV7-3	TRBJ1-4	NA	TGTGCCAGCAGCGGACGAACAGGGTTACCCGCAACTAATGAAAAACTGTTTTTT	CASSGRTGLPATNEKLFF
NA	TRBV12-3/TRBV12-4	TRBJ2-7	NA	TGTGCCAGGGCAGGGGGGACCTCCGGCGAGCAGTACTTC	CARAGGTSGEQYF
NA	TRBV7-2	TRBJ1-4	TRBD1	TGTGCCAGCAGCTTAAACCCTCAGGGGGCGGCTAATGAAAAACTGTTTTTT	CASSLNPQGAANEKLFF
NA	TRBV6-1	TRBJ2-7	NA	TGTGCCAGCAGTGAACCCAGGCGCCCCTACGAGCAGTACTTC	CASSEPRRPYEQYF
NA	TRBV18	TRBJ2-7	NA	TGTGCCAGCTCACTCAAGACCGGGGTGAGCTCCTACGAGCAGTACTTC	CASSLKTGVSSYEQYF
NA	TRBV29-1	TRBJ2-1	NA	TGCAGCGTCGCCTCCGGGCCAGGGAAATGGCTAGCGTCGAATGAGCAGTTCTTC	CSVASGPGKWLASNEQFF
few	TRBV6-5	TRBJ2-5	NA	TGTGCCAGCAGTTACCGACAGGGAGGGGAGACCCAGTACTTC	CASSYRQGGETQYF
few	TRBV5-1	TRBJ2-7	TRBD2	TGCGCCAGCAGCTTACTAGCGGGAGAGTCCTACGAGCAGTACTTC	CASSLLAGESYEQYF
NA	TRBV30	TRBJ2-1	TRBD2	TGTGCCTGGAGTGGACTAGCGGGAGGGCCCAACTACAATGAGCAGTTCTTC	CAWSGLAGGPNYNEQFF
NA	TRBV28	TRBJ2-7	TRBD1	TGTGCCAGCAGTACCACAGGGGCTAACGCCTACGAGCAGTACTTC	CASSTTGANAYEQYF
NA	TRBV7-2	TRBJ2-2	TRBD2	TGTGCCAGCAGCTCTATAGGCGGGGGGAACACCGGGGAGCTGTTTTTT	CASSSIGGGNTGELFF
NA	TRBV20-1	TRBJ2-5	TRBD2	TGCAGTGCTAGTTCCCTAGCGGCACAAGAGACCCAGTACTTC	CSASSLAAQETQYF
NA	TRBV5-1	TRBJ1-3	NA	TGCGCCAGCAGCTTGGACACCTCTGGAAACACCATATATTTT	CASSLDTSGNTIYF
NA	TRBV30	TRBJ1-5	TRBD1	TGTGCCTGGAGCCAAGGAGGGACAGTTTATCAGCCCCAGCATTTT	CAWSQGGTVYQPQHF
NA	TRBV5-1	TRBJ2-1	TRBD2	TGCGCCAGCAGCCTAGCGGGAATGTTAGATGAGCAGTTCTTC	CASSLAGMLDEQFF
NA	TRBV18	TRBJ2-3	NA	TGTGCCAGCTCACCACTCCATTACGGGGCCTCGAGGGATACGCAGTATTTT	CASSPLHYGASRDTQYF
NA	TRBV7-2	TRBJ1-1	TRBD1	TGTGCCAGCACCACCGGACAGGGGGCCCCTGAAGCTTTCTTT	CASTTGQGAPEAFF
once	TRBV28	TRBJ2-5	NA	TGTGCCAGCAGTCATCGGGACGTGGAGACCCAGTACTTC	CASSHRDVETQYF
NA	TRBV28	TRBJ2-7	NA	TGTGCCAGCGGAACAGTCGAGCAGTACTTC	CASGTVEQYF